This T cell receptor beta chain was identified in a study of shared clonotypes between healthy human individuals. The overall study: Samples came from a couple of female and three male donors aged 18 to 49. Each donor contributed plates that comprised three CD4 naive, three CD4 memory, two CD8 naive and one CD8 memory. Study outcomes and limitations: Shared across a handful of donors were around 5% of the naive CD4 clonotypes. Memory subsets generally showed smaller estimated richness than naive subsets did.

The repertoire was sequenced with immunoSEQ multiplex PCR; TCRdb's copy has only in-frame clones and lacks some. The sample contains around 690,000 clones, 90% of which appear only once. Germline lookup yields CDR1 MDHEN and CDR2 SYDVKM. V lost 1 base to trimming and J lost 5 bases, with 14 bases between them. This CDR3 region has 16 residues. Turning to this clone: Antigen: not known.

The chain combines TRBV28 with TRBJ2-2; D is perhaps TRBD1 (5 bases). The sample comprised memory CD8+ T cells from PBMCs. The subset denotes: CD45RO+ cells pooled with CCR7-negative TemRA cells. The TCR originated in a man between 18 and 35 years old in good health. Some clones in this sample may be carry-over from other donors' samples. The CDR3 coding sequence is TGTGCCAGCAGTTTATTACAGGTCCGGGCAACCGGGGAGCTGTTTTTT. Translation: CASSLLQVRATGELFF.